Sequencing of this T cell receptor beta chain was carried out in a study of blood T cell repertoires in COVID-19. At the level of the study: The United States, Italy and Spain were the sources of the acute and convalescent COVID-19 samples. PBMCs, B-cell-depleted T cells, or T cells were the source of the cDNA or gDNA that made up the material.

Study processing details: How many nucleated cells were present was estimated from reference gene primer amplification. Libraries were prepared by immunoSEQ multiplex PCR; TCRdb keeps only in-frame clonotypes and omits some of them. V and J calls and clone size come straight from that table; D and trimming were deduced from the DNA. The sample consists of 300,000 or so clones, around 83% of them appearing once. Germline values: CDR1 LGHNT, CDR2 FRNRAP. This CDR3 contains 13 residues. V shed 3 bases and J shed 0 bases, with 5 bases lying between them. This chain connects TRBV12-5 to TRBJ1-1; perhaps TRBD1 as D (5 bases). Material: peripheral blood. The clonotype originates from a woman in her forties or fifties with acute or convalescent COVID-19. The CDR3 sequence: CASGLQVNTEAFF. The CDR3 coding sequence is TGTGCTAGTGGTTTACAGGTGAACACTGAAGCTTTCTTT.